The present entry profiles one T cell receptor beta chain with its context. Clones were sequenced by immunoSEQ multiplex PCR, and TCRdb holds only the in-frame ones, with some missing. The repertoire consists of some 140,000 clones, with roughly 92% occurring once and the leading ten covering around 11%. The data stem from a study of control samples from healthy donors and cancer patients. The clonotype was recovered from a man aged 25 to 40 in good health. The sequencing sample was made of blood.

The CDR3 sequence: CATSRDSSHYGYTF. The CDR3 coding sequence is TGTGCCACCAGCAGAGATTCCAGCCACTATGGCTACACCTTC. This chain connects TRBV15 to TRBJ1-2; D is undetermined. Trimming took 0 bases from V and 3 from J, leaving 8 bases between them. Germline CDR1 reads LNHNV; CDR2 reads YYDKDF (reference sequence). This CDR3 is built from 14 residues.